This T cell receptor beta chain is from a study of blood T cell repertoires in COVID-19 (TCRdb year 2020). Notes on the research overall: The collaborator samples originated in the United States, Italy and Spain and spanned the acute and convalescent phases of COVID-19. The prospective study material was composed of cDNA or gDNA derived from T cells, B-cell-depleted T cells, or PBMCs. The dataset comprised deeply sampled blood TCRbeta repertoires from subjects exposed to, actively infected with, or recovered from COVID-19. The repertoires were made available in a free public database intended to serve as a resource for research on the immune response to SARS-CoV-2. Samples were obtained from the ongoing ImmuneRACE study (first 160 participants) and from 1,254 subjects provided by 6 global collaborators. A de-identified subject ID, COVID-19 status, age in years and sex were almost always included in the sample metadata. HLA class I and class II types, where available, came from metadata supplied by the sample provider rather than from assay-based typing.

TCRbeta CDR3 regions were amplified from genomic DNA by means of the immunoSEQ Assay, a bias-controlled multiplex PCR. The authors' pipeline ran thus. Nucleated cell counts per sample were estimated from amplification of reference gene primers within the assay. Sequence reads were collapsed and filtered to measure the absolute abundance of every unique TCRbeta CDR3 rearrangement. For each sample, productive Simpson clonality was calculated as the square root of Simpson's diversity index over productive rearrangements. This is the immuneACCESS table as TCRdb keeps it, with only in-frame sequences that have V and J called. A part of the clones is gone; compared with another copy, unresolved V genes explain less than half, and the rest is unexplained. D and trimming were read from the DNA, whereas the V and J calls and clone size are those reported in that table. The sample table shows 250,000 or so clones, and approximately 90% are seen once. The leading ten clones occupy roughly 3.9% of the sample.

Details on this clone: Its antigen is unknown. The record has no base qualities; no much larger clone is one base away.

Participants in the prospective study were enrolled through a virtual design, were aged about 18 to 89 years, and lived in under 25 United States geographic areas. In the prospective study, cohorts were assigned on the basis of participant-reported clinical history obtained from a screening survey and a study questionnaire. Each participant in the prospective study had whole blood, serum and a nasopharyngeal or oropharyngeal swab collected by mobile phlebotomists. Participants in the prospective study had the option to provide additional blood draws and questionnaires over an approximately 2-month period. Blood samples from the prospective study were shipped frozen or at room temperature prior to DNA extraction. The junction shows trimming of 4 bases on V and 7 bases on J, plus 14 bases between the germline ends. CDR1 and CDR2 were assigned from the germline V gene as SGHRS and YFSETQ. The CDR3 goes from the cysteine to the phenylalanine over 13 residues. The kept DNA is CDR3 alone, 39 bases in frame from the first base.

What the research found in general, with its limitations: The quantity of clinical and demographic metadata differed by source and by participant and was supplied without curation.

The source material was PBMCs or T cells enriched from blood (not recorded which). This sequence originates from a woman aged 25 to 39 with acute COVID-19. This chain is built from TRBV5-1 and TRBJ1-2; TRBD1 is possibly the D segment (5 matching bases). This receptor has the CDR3 CASSGHEIGGYTF. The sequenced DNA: TGCGCCAGCAGCGGACACGAGATCGGTGGCTACACCTTC.